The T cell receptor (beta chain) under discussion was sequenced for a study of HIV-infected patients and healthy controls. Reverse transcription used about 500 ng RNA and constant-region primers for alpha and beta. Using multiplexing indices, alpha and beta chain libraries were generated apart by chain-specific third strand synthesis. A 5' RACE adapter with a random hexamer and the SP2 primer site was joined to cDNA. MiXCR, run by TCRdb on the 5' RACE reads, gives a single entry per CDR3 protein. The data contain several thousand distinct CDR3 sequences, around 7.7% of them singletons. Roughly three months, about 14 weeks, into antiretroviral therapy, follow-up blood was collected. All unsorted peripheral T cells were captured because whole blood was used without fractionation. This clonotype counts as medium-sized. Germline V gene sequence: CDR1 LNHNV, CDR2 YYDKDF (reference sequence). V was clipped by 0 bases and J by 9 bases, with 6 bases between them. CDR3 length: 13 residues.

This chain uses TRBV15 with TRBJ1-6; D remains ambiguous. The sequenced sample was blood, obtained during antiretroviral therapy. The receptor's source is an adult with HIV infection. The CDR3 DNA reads TGTGCCACCAGCAGAGATATAGGTTCACCCCTCCACTTT. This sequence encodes CATSRDIGSPLHF.